The 22 T cell receptor beta chains below were found in one sample sequenced in a study of PD-1 blockade in mismatch repair-deficient tumors. TCRdb's table, derived via immunoSEQ multiplex PCR, lists solely in-frame clones and lacks some. The sample lists 76,000 or so clones, around 80% occurring once. This sample comprised peripheral blood, obtained 44 weeks after starting pembrolizumab. These receptor sequences come from an adult with mismatch repair-deficient cancer.

This sequence joins TRBV7-8 and TRBJ1-2; 12 positions agree with TRBD1. This CDR3 spans 15 amino acids. Per germline, CDR1 SGHVS and CDR2 FQNEAQ. Germline trimming cut 5 bases from V and 5 bases from J; bases unmatched to any gene: 6. Here the CDR3 DNA reads TGTGCCAGCAGCCAGGGACAGGGGGCTCAATATGGCTACACCTTC. Its protein product is CASSQGQGAQYGYTF.

This clone was observed a handful of times. The rearrangement uses TRBV5-6 and TRBJ1-4; D gene uncertain. CDR3 size: 13 residues. Germline V gene data show CDR1 as SGHDT and CDR2 as YYEEEE. Trimming removed 6 bases at V and 7 bases at J, with 13 bases between. In DNA form, the CDR3 reads TGTGCCAGCACCACTCTGGTCGGTGAAAAACTGTTTTTT. Translation: CASTTLVGEKLFF.

This chain uses TRBV2 with TRBJ1-1; a weak D match, TRBD1 (6 bases). Germline CDR1 SNHLY, CDR2 FYNNEI. With 3 bases removed from V and 4 bases from J, the gap between germline ends came to 21 bases. The CDR3 is made up of 17 amino acids. Here the CDR3 DNA reads TGTGCCAGCAGTGATGGTAGGGCCAGGGGTCGGGGCACTGAAGCTTTCTTT. Amino acid sequence: CASSDGRARGRGTEAFF.

This clone showed up just a few times. This chain uses TRBV30 with TRBJ1-5; D not certain. The germline V and J ends were trimmed by 3 bases and 6 bases, with 6 bases remaining between them. There are 11 residues in the CDR3. Germline V gene sequence: CDR1 GTSNPN, CDR2 SVGIG (reference sequence). The CDR3 is CAWSKGQPQHF. CDR3 DNA: TGTGCCTGGAGCAAGGGTCAGCCCCAGCATTTT.

The chain carries TRBV5-1 and TRBJ2-1, with D uncertain. The CDR3 spans 11 residues. Looked up from germline, CDR1 is SGHRS and CDR2 is YFSETQ. V was pared by 0 bases and J by 7 bases, with 2 bases between. Written as DNA, the CDR3 is TGCGCCAGCAGCTTGGGGAATGAGCAGTTCTTC. It translates to CASSLGNEQFF.

The chain couples TRBV7-6 to TRBJ2-7, with D perhaps assigned TRBD1 or TRBD2 (6 bases each). Germline CDR1 and CDR2: SGHVS and FNYEAQ. V was pared by 0 bases and J by 0 bases, with 9 bases between. CDR3 length equals 15 residues. DNA of the CDR3: TGTGCCAGCAGCTTAGCGGGGGGCGCCTCCTACGAGCAGTACTTC. Residues: CASSLAGGASYEQYF.

The chain joins TRBV2 to TRBJ1-1; D might be TRBD1 (5 bases). Germline V gives CDR1 SNHLY, CDR2 FYNNEI. Trimming removed 8 bases from V and 7 bases from J, with 14 bases in between. The CDR3 totals 12 residues. CDR3 in DNA: TGTGCCAGCCTACCCCAAGGGGATGAAGCTTTCTTT. Its protein is CASLPQGDEAFF.

V gene TRBV5-8 combines with J gene TRBJ1-5, with a possible D match to TRBD1 (6 bases). V gave up 4 bases and J gave up 0 bases, with 14 bases separating them. Germline CDR1 and CDR2: SGHTS and YDEGEE. The CDR3 contains 16 residues. CDR3 sequence (DNA): TGTGCCAGCAGCAAAATAAACAGGGATAGCAATCAGCCCCAGCATTTT. Translated, it gives CASSKINRDSNQPQHF.

The chain uses TRBV11-2 and TRBJ2-1; TRBD1 aligns across 10 bases. V lost 4 bases to trimming and J lost 7 bases; unmatched junction nucleotides: 13. CDR1 and CDR2 from the germline V gene are SGHAT and FQNNGV. The CDR3 contains 17 residues. Here the CDR3 reads CASSSSDGQGDWNEQFF. CDR3 bases: TGTGCCAGCAGCTCCAGCGACGGACAGGGGGATTGGAATGAGCAGTTCTTC.

V gene TRBV5-5 combines with J gene TRBJ2-7; 10 nucleotides align to TRBD1. This CDR3 comprises 14 residues. Germline V gives CDR1 SGHKS, CDR2 YYEKEE (reference sequence). V was clipped by 2 bases and J by 5 bases; unmatched bases: 4. The CDR3 bases are TGTGCCAGCAGCTTACCGGGACAGGGGAACGAGCAGTACTTC. Residues: CASSLPGQGNEQYF.

This clone was counted a single time. The chain is built from TRBV15 and TRBJ2-1; D possibly corresponds to TRBD1 (7 bases). Trimming removed 0 bases from V and 5 bases from J, with 14 bases in between. Germline CDR1 reads LNHNV; CDR2 reads YYDKDF (reference sequence). The CDR3 length is 16 residues. This CDR3 reads CATSRDRTGGHNEQFF. The CDR3 DNA reads as TGTGCCACCAGCAGAGATCGGACAGGAGGGCACAATGAGCAGTTCTTC.

This rearrangement joins TRBV4-2 to TRBJ1-2, with D possibly being TRBD1 (6 bases). This CDR3 region has 16 residues. In germline, CDR1 is LGHNA, CDR2 YNFKEQ. V lost 4 bases to trimming and J lost 0 bases, with 15 bases between them. The CDR3 reads CASSPPQGAPNYGYTF. CDR3 nucleotides: TGTGCCAGCAGCCCCCCACAGGGCGCACCTAACTATGGCTACACCTTC.

This clone was seen just once. The chain couples TRBV5-1 to TRBJ1-2; D remains ambiguous. The CDR3 is 14 amino acids. The V gene's germline CDR1 is SGHRS and CDR2 YFSETQ. V was pared by 0 bases and J by 0 bases, with 6 bases between. CDR3 in DNA: TGCGCCAGCAGCTTGGACAGCCCTAACTATGGCTACACCTTC. Translating it yields CASSLDSPNYGYTF.

The chain links TRBV5-1 to TRBJ2-3, with 7 bases identical to TRBD2. There are 14 residues in the CDR3. Trimming took 3 bases from V and 3 from J; bases not matched to a gene: 4. Looked up from germline, CDR1 is SGHRS and CDR2 is YFSETQ. The CDR3 coding sequence is TGCGCCAGCAGCTCAAGCGGGAAAACAGATACGCAGTATTTT. Amino acids: CASSSSGKTDTQYF. Using reference TRBV5-1 and TRBJ2-3 for the parts outside the CDR3, the full variable domain is KAGVTQTPRYLIKTRGQQVTLSCSPISGHRSVSWYQQTPGQGLQFLFEYFSETQRNKGNFPGRFSGRQFSNSRSEMNVSTLELGDSALYLCASSSSGKTDTQYFGPGTRLTVL.

This clone was seen a few times. The V and J genes are TRBV11-2 and TRBJ2-3, with 8 nucleotides matching TRBD2. Trimming cost V 4 bases and J 2 bases; bases outside gene matches: 5. CDR1 and CDR2 (germline): SGHAT, FQNNGV. The CDR3 runs 15 residues. CDR3 coding DNA: TGTGCCAGCAGCTCGAGCGGGAGTTCCACAGATACGCAGTATTTT. It translates to CASSSSGSSTDTQYF.

About this clone: Mismatch with germline at one junction end may stem from a read error. This chain uses TRBV7-8 with TRBJ2-1; D may correspond to TRBD1 or TRBD2 (5 bases each). The V gene's germline CDR1 is SGHVS and CDR2 FQNEAQ. The CDR3 runs to 15 residues. DNA of the CDR3: TGTGCCAGCAGATTAGGGACCCGCGGATACAATGAGCAGTTCTTC. Protein product: CASRLGTRGYNEQFF.

This chain uses TRBV11-1 with TRBJ2-5, with D uncertain. The CDR3 length is 15 residues. V was cut by 4 bases and J by 1 base, with 13 bases left in between. Germline CDR1 and CDR2: SGHAT and FQDESV (reference sequence). In DNA form, the CDR3 reads TGTGCCAGCAGCTCCCGGGTTAGGGCCCAAGAGACCCAGTACTTC. Protein sequence: CASSSRVRAQETQYF.

The CDR3 coding sequence is TGTGCCAGCAGCTTATCCAGAGACTATGGCTACACCTTC. Translation gives CASSLSRDYGYTF. V gene TRBV7-9 combines with J gene TRBJ1-2, with D unclear. The CDR3 has 13 residues. V lost 2 bases to trimming and J lost 3 bases, with 7 bases between them. Germline assignment: CDR1 SEHNR and CDR2 FQNEAQ (reference sequence).

For the CDR3, the DNA is TGTGCCAGCAGCCTCCCCCCTTTGCCCCAGCATTTT. Protein: CASSLPPLPQHF. V is TRBV7-3 and J is TRBJ1-5; unclear D gene. The CDR3 totals 12 residues. Deletions cut 5 bases from V and 9 bases from J, with 11 bases between. Germline V gene lookup returns CDR1 SGHTA and CDR2 FQGTGA.

The chain links TRBV6-5 to TRBJ2-5, with TRBD1 matching 7 bases. This CDR3 contains 13 residues. Per the germline V gene, CDR1 is MNHEY and CDR2 is SVGAGI. Trimming cost V 10 bases and J 0 bases; bases outside gene matches: 5. CDR3 amino acids: CATRTGDQETQYF. Written as DNA, the CDR3 is TGTGCCACAAGAACAGGGGACCAAGAGACCCAGTACTTC.

The sample holds a few counts of this clone. The genes are TRBV19 and TRBJ2-7, with 12 bases fitting TRBD2. J lost 6 bases, V lost 8 bases, and 11 bases had no gene match. The CDR3 contains 15 residues. The germline V gene has CDR1 LNHDA and CDR2 SQIVND (reference sequence). In DNA form, the CDR3 reads TGTGCCAGTCAGACTAGCGGGGGCCCCCTGGTCGAGCAGTACTTC. The encoded protein is CASQTSGGPLVEQYF.

This clone was recorded a few times. The chain employs TRBV7-6 and TRBJ1-2; TRBD1 might be the D (6 bases). Germline V CDR1 and CDR2: SGHVS, FNYEAQ. V lost 5 bases and J 4 bases, leaving 11 bases between the germline ends. The CDR3 contains 13 residues. The CDR3 DNA is TGTGCCAGCAGCCCCCCGGGGGCCTATGGCTACACCTTC. Protein product: CASSPPGAYGYTF.